This TCR beta chain derives from a study of identical twins. Whole-study results and caveats: The degree of excess twin sharing was weaker in beta out-of-frame sequences.

Concerning this clonotype: Its specificity is not known.

Between the trimmed V and J ends, which lost 1 base and 1 base, there was a span of 11 bases. The CDR3 is 15 amino acids. Germline CDR1 and CDR2: DFQATT and SNEGSKA (reference sequence). Template switching (which added a universal primer site) was used, and cDNA carried unique molecular identifiers. From the 5' RACE reads, TCRdb called clonotypes with MiXCR, one entry per CDR3 protein. Counted here are 1.5 million or so distinct CDR3 sequences, about 30% occurring once; the ten biggest clones make up 0.25% to 0.3%. J is TRBJ2-1 and V is TRBV20-1, with D hard to call. Sequenced: cord blood. The source is a newborn girl in good health. CDR3 sequence: CSARGWRLSYNEQFF. CDR3 bases: TGCAGTGCTAGAGGTTGGCGCCTATCCTACAATGAGCAGTTCTTC.